This T cell receptor beta chain was captured by sequencing in a study of blood T cell repertoires in COVID-19. On the study more broadly: The cDNA or gDNA used as material had been derived from T cells, B-cell-depleted T cells, or PBMCs.

Original analysis: Estimation of nucleated cell counts was performed using reference gene primer amplification. The table came from immunoSEQ multiplex PCR; TCRdb's copy has only in-frame clones and leaves some out. V and J calls and clone size follow that table, whereas D and trimming were derived from the DNA. This sample has a few hundred thousand clones, with around 86% found just once. Adults between roughly 18 and 95 years of age took part from 20 to 25 US areas. Each participant's cohort was designated according to participant-reported clinical history. Material for sequencing was PBMCs or T cells enriched from blood (not recorded which). The TCR originated in a man in his forties who had recovered from COVID-19.

The CDR3 is CASSSYSGEAYEQYF. The CDR3 nucleotides are TGTGCCAGCAGCTCGTATAGCGGGGAAGCCTACGAGCAGTACTTC. The V call is TRBV7-6, the J call TRBJ2-7, with 8 bases aligning to TRBD2. This CDR3 region has 15 residues. Per the germline V gene, CDR1 is SGHVS and CDR2 is FNYEAQ. Trimming removed 4 bases from V and 2 bases from J; junction bases left unmatched: 7.